A selection of T cell receptor beta chains follows, all from one sample in a study of blood T cells in healthy people across ages. TCRdb called the 5' RACE reads again in MiXCR, with one record for every CDR3 protein. Here the sample spans 1.2 million to 1.5 million distinct CDR3 sequences, around 42% being singletons. Sequencing used blood. The receptor set was obtained from a woman in her late teens or twenties in good health. CDR3s include the opening cysteine and the closing phenylalanine or tryptophan. A D gene is named only where the DNA matches it firmly. Size is stated for part of the rows, as once, few or many counts, or as a class when the clone is expanded.

clone_size: many
j_call: TRBJ2-1
v_call: TRBV20-1
d_call: TRBD2
cdr3_aa: CSASNLGGGYNEQFF
cdr3_nt: TGCAGTGCTAGTAATTTGGGGGGGGGCTACAATGAGCAGTTCTTC

clone_size: .
j_call: TRBJ2-4
v_call: TRBV12-3/TRBV12-4
d_call: TRBD1
cdr3_aa: CASSPGTGSIQYF
cdr3_nt: TGTGCCAGCAGTCCGGGGACAGGGAGCATTCAGTACTTC

clone_size: .
j_call: TRBJ2-5
v_call: TRBV4-2
d_call: .
cdr3_aa: CASSHQWVGETQYF
cdr3_nt: TGTGCCAGCAGCCACCAGTGGGTGGGGGAGACCCAGTACTTC

clone_size: once
j_call: TRBJ2-3
v_call: TRBV21-1
d_call: .
cdr3_aa: CASSKAPGGADTDTQYF
cdr3_nt: TGTGCCAGCAGCAAAGCTCCAGGGGGCGCCGACACAGATACGCAGTATTTT

clone_size: once
j_call: TRBJ1-1
v_call: TRBV12-3/TRBV12-4
d_call: .
cdr3_aa: CASSRDRSTEAFF
cdr3_nt: TGTGCCAGCAGCCGAGACAGGAGCACTGAAGCTTTCTTT

clone_size: many
j_call: TRBJ2-4
v_call: TRBV29-1
d_call: TRBD2
cdr3_aa: CSVETSGNIQYF
cdr3_nt: TGCAGCGTTGAAACTAGCGGGAACATTCAGTACTTC

clone_size: once
j_call: TRBJ2-5
v_call: TRBV7-9
d_call: .
cdr3_aa: CTSSLEVTQETQYF
cdr3_nt: TGTACCAGCAGCTTGGAGGTCACACAAGAGACCCAGTACTTC

clone_size: .
j_call: TRBJ2-5
v_call: TRBV12-3/TRBV12-4
d_call: .
cdr3_aa: CASGLVPRGYQETQYF
cdr3_nt: TGTGCCAGCGGTTTAGTTCCCAGAGGATACCAAGAGACCCAGTACTTC

clone_size: few
j_call: TRBJ2-7
v_call: TRBV28
d_call: .
cdr3_aa: CASSLWRVSYEQYF
cdr3_nt: TGTGCCAGCAGTTTATGGCGGGTCTCCTACGAGCAGTACTTC

clone_size: .
j_call: TRBJ2-5
v_call: TRBV20-1
d_call: .
cdr3_aa: CSARGEGGRRKTQYF
cdr3_nt: TGCAGTGCTAGAGGAGAGGGGGGGCGCAGGAAGACCCAGTACTTC

clone_size: few
j_call: TRBJ1-1
v_call: TRBV6-5
d_call: TRBD1
cdr3_aa: CASTGQGAEAFF
cdr3_nt: TGTGCCAGCACCGGACAGGGCGCTGAAGCTTTCTTT

clone_size: .
j_call: TRBJ2-1
v_call: TRBV9
d_call: .
cdr3_aa: CASSVGLNNEQFF
cdr3_nt: TGTGCCAGCAGCGTAGGCCTGAACAATGAGCAGTTCTTC

clone_size: .
j_call: TRBJ2-7
v_call: TRBV3-1
d_call: .
cdr3_aa: CAGSQDLFEQYF
cdr3_nt: TGTGCCGGCAGCCAAGATCTTTTCGAGCAGTACTTC

clone_size: .
j_call: TRBJ1-5
v_call: TRBV3-1
d_call: .
cdr3_aa: CASSQDLDNQPQHF
cdr3_nt: TGTGCCAGCAGCCAAGATCTCGATAATCAGCCCCAGCATTTT

clone_size: few
j_call: TRBJ2-1
v_call: TRBV9
d_call: TRBD2
cdr3_aa: CASSVMAGGDNEQFF
cdr3_nt: TGTGCCAGCAGCGTTATGGCGGGGGGCGACAATGAGCAGTTCTTC

clone_size: .
j_call: TRBJ1-4
v_call: TRBV12-5
d_call: .
cdr3_aa: CASGARGLATNEKLFF
cdr3_nt: TGTGCTAGTGGTGCCCGGGGCCTAGCAACTAATGAAAAACTGTTTTTT

clone_size: .
j_call: TRBJ1-2
v_call: TRBV6-6
d_call: .
cdr3_aa: CASSPRGGYDGYTF
cdr3_nt: TGTGCCAGCAGTCCCCGTGGAGGGTATGATGGCTACACCTTC

clone_size: .
j_call: TRBJ2-3
v_call: TRBV27
d_call: .
cdr3_aa: CSSGPRGTDTQYF
cdr3_nt: TGCTCCAGCGGGCCGAGAGGAACAGATACGCAGTATTTT

clone_size: few
j_call: TRBJ1-2
v_call: TRBV28
d_call: .
cdr3_aa: CAASGVNYGYTF
cdr3_nt: TGTGCAGCGTCGGGTGTAAACTATGGCTACACCTTC

clone_size: once
j_call: TRBJ2-3
v_call: TRBV14
d_call: .
cdr3_aa: CASSQDGSGSSTDTQYF
cdr3_nt: TGTGCCAGCAGCCAAGATGGTAGCGGATCTAGCACAGATACGCAGTATTTT

clone_size: .
j_call: TRBJ1-1
v_call: TRBV7-2
d_call: .
cdr3_aa: CASILGLSEAFF
cdr3_nt: TGTGCCAGCATCTTAGGGCTATCGGAAGCTTTCTTT

clone_size: few
j_call: TRBJ1-2
v_call: TRBV5-1
d_call: TRBD1
cdr3_aa: CASSLVGQDDYGYTF
cdr3_nt: TGCGCCAGCAGCTTGGTCGGACAGGACGACTATGGCTACACCTTC

clone_size: .
j_call: TRBJ1-4
v_call: TRBV6-5
d_call: TRBD1
cdr3_aa: CASSPRTGGLEKLFF
cdr3_nt: TGTGCCAGCAGCCCCCGGACAGGGGGGCTGGAAAAACTGTTTTTT

clone_size: .
j_call: TRBJ2-7
v_call: TRBV12-3/TRBV12-4
d_call: .
cdr3_aa: CASSPGPLPYEQYF
cdr3_nt: TGTGCCAGCAGCCCCGGCCCACTTCCCTACGAGCAGTACTTC

clone_size: .
j_call: TRBJ1-4
v_call: TRBV27
d_call: .
cdr3_aa: CASSLWGVSNEKLFF
cdr3_nt: TGTGCCAGCAGTTTATGGGGGGTCTCTAATGAAAAACTGTTTTTT

clone_size: few
j_call: TRBJ2-4
v_call: TRBV28
d_call: .
cdr3_aa: CASLGRDETAKNIQYF
cdr3_nt: TGTGCCAGCCTCGGCAGGGATGAGACTGCCAAAAACATTCAGTACTTC